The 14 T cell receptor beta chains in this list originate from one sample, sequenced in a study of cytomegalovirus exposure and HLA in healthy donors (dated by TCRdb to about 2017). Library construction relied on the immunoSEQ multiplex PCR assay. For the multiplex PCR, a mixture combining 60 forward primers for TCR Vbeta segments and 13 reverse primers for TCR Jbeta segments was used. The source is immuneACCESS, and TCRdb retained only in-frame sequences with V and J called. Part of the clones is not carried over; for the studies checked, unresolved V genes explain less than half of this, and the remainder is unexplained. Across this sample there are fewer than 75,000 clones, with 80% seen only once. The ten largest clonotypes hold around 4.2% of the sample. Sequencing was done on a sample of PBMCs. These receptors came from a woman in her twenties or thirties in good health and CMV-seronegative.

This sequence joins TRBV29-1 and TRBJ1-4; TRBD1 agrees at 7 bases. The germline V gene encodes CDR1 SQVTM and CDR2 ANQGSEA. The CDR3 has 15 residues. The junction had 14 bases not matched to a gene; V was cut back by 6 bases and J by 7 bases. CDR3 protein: CSVDITGAGIEKLFF. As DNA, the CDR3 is TGCAGCGTCGACATCACAGGGGCGGGCATTGAAAAACTGTTTTTT.

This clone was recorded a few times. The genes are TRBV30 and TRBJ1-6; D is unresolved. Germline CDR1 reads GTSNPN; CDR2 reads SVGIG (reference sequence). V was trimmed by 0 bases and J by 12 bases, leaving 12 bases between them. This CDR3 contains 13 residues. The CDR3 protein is CAWSVGRNRPLHF. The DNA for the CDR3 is TGTGCCTGGAGTGTAGGCAGGAATCGACCCCTCCACTTT.

In DNA form, the CDR3 reads TGCGCCAGCAGCCAAGAGAGGGGGACGTATGGCTACACCTTC. The encoded protein is CASSQERGTYGYTF. The rearrangement uses TRBV4-1 and TRBJ1-2; tentatively, D is TRBD1 (6 bases). Germline V gene data show CDR1 as MGHRA and CDR2 as YSYEKL. V lost 0 bases and J lost 5, with 10 bases in between. There are 14 residues in the CDR3.

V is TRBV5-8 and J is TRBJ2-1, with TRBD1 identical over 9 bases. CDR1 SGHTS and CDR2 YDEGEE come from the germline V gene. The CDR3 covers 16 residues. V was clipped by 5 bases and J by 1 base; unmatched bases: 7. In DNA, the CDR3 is TGTGCCAGCAGTCGCTTTGGGACAGGGTCCTACAATGAGCAGTTCTTC. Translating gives CASSRFGTGSYNEQFF.

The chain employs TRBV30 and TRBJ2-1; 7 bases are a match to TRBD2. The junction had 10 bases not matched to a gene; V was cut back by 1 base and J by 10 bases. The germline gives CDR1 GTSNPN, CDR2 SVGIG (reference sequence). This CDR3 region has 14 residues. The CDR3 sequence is CAWSARSTSREQFF. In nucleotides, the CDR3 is TGTGCCTGGAGTGCGAGGTCGACTAGCCGAGAGCAGTTCTTC.

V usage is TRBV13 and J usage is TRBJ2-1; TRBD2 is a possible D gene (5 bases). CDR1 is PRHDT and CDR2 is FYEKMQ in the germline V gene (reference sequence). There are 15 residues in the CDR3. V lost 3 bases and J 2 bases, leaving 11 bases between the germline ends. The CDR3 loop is CASSFPGIPYNEQFF. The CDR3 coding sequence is TGTGCCAGCAGCTTCCCCGGGATCCCCTACAATGAGCAGTTCTTC.

This CDR3 reads CASSPGGGETQYF. In DNA, the CDR3 is TGTGCCAGCAGCCCCGGGGGGGGCGAGACCCAGTACTTC. V is TRBV5-6 and J is TRBJ2-5; TRBD2 agrees at 8 bases. Trimming at V came to 4 bases and at J to 5 bases, leaving 4 bases not matched to a gene. The germline gives CDR1 SGHDT, CDR2 YYEEEE. The CDR3 is 13 residues long.

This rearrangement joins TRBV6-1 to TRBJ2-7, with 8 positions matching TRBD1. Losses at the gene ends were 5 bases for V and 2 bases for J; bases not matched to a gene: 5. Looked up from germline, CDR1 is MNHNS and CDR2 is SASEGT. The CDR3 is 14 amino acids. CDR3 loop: CASSTRTGTYEQYF. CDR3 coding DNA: TGTGCCAGCAGTACCAGGACAGGGACCTACGAGCAGTACTTC.

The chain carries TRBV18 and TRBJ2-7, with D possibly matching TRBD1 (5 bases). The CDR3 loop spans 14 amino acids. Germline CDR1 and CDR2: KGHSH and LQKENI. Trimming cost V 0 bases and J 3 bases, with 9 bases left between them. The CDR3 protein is CASSPPGRNYEQYF. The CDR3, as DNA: TGTGCCAGCTCACCACCGGGGCGGAACTACGAGCAGTACTTC.

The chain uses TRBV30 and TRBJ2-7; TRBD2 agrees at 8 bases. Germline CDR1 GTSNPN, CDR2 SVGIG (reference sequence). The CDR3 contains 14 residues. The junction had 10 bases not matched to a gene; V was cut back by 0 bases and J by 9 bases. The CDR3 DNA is TGTGCCTGGAGTGTAGCGGGGGCCTCACGTGGGCAGTACTTC. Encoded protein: CAWSVAGASRGQYF. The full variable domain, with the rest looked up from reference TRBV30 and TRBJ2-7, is SQTIHQWPATLVQPVGSPLSLECTVEGTSNPNLYWYRQAAGRGLQLLFYSVGIGQISSEVPQNLSASRPQDRQFILSSKKLLLSDSGFYLCAWSVAGASRGQYFGPGTRLTVT.

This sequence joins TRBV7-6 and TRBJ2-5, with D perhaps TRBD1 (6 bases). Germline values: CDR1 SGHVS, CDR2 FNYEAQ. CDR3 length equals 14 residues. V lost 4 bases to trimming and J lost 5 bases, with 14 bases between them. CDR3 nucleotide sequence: TGTGCCAGCAGCTCACGGACAGCCTGGGAGACCCAGTACTTC. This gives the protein CASSSRTAWETQYF.

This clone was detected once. The CDR3 here is CASSLETGGSYEQYF. CDR3 sequence (DNA): TGTGCCAGCAGCTTGGAGACAGGGGGTTCCTACGAGCAGTACTTC. This chain uses TRBV7-6 with TRBJ2-7, with 9 positions matching TRBD1. The trim removed 3 bases at V and 1 base at J, leaving 4 bases unmatched. The CDR3 length is 15 residues. Per germline, CDR1 SGHVS and CDR2 FNYEAQ.

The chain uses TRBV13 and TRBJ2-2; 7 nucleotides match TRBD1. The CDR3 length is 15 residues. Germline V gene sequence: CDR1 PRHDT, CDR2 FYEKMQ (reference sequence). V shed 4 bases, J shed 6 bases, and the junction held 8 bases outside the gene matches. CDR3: CASSSQGRIAGELFF. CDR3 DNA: TGTGCCAGCAGCTCACAGGGGAGAATCGCCGGGGAGCTGTTTTTT.

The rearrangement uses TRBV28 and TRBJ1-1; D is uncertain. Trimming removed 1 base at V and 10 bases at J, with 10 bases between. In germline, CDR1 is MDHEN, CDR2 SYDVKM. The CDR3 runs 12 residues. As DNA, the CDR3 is TGTGCCAGCAGTTTATTCGAGGGTAGAGCTTTCTTT. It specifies CASSLFEGRAFF.